This T cell receptor beta chain originates from a study of neurological immune-mediated disorders. MiXCR was run by TCRdb on the 5' RACE reads, yielding one entry per CDR3 protein. The data show under 85,000 distinct CDR3 sequences, with 10% to 13% seen just once and about 1.7% held by the top ten. Germline-derived CDR1 and CDR2 are SGHTA and FQGTGA. This CDR3 is 17 amino acids long. The junction had 8 bases not matched to a gene; V was cut back by 0 bases and J by 7 bases. This clonotype was seen at least ten times. The material sequenced was PBMCs. The chain recombines TRBV7-3 with TRBJ2-1; 11 bases match TRBD2. The TCR comes from a man between 35 and 55 years old in good health. Written as DNA, the CDR3 is TGTGCCAGCAGCTTAACGGGGCTAGCGGGGGGCGGGAATGAGCAGTTCTTC. Translated: CASSLTGLAGGGNEQFF. Full variable domain (outside the CDR3, taken from reference TRBV7-3 and TRBJ2-1): GAGVSQTPSNKVTEKGKYVELRCDPISGHTALYWYRQSLGQGPEFLIYFQGTGAADDSGLPNDRFFAVRPEGSVSTLKIQRTERGDSAVYLCASSLTGLAGGGNEQFFGPGTRLTVL.